The 32 T cell receptor beta chains below were found in one sample sequenced in a study of T cells in Graves' hyperthyroidism and ophthalmopathy. Amplified TCR beta CDR3 regions derived from RNA transcripts. Researchers ran a first-round RT-PCR on the TCR CDR3 using the HTBI primer set. TCRdb recomputed calls from the multiplex PCR reads with MiXCR, one row per CDR3 protein. The table records more than 550,000 distinct CDR3 sequences, approximately 18% of them present only once. The material sequenced was blood. The receptors originated from a woman aged 50 to 60 with Graves' hyperthyroidism that later progressed to Graves' ophthalmopathy.

Comments on this clonotype: Being one base from a much bigger clone, this may be a read error. This chain joins TRBV11-2 and TRBJ2-1, with no clear D. The CDR3 totals 16 residues. CDR1 and CDR2 from the germline V gene are SGHAT and FQNNGV. In nucleotides, the CDR3 is TGTGCCAGCAGCTTAGTTGGACCGAGCTCCTACGATGAGCAGTTCTTC. Residues: CASSLVGPSSYDEQFF.

The table lists this clonotype with many counts. The CDR3 region is CASSPTELGYSYEQYF. The CDR3 coding sequence is TGTGCCAGCAGTCCGACGGAACTAGGTTACTCCTACGAGCAGTACTTC. The genes are TRBV27 and TRBJ2-7; D perhaps matches TRBD2 (5 bases). V was shortened by 5 bases and J by 0 bases, with 17 bases between the two germline ends. The V gene's germline CDR1 is MNHEY and CDR2 SMNVEV (reference sequence). The CDR3 spans 16 residues.

In this sample, this clonotype turned up many times. The rearrangement uses TRBV20-1 and TRBJ2-2; 9 nucleotides align to TRBD2. V shed 0 bases, J shed 8 bases, and the junction held 10 bases outside the gene matches. The germline V gene has CDR1 DFQATT and CDR2 SNEGSKA (reference sequence). The CDR3 spans 16 residues. The CDR3 DNA is TGCAGTGCTAGAGATGTGCGGGGGGGCAATGTGGGGGAGCTGTTTTTT. Translating it yields CSARDVRGGNVGELFF.

V usage is TRBV12-3 or TRBV12-4 and J usage is TRBJ1-1; TRBD1 is a possible D gene (6 bases). This CDR3 has 16 amino acids. Trimming left V 2 bases short and J 3 bases short, with 16 bases between. CDR3 region: CASSLLQGGKDTEAFF. Written as DNA, the CDR3 is TGTGCCAGCAGTTTACTACAGGGTGGGAAGGACACTGAAGCTTTCTTT.

This clonotype was recorded at least ten times. The rearrangement links TRBV28 to TRBJ2-7, with unresolved D. This CDR3 has 14 residues. Trimming pared 5 bases from V and 2 bases from J, leaving 13 bases between. From germline, CDR1 is MDHEN and CDR2 SYDVKM. The CDR3 bases are TGTGCCAGCAGTCCTTTAGCAGTTGCCTACGAGCAGTACTTC. Protein sequence: CASSPLAVAYEQYF.

For this clonotype: The junction and the germline gene differ at one end; a read error may be behind it. The chain recombines TRBV9 with TRBJ1-6, with D possibly TRBD1 on 5 matching bases. The germline V gene has CDR1 SGDLS and CDR2 YYNGEE. The CDR3 runs 16 residues. DNA of the CDR3: TGTGCCAGCAGCGTAGACTCAGGGATCGATAACTCACCCCTCCACTTT. Amino acid sequence: CASSVDSGIDNSPLHF.

Many counts were recorded for this clonotype. The gene calls are TRBV7-9 and TRBJ2-7; D is uncertain. CDR1 and CDR2 (germline): SEHNR, FQNEAQ (reference sequence). V was clipped by 5 bases and J by 0 bases, with 14 bases between them. The CDR3 runs to 15 residues. CDR3 region: CASSVHNSDSYEQYF. CDR3 DNA sequence: TGTGCCAGCAGCGTTCACAACTCCGACTCCTACGAGCAGTACTTC.

This clonotype has just a few counts. V and J are TRBV9 and TRBJ2-5, with TRBD1 matching 7 bases. Germline values: CDR1 SGDLS, CDR2 YYNGEE. The CDR3 length is 14 residues. V shed 3 bases, J shed 2 bases, and the junction held 4 bases outside the gene matches. The CDR3, as DNA: TGTGCCAGCAGCGACGACAGGGCACAAGAGACCCAGTACTTC. This translates into CASSDDRAQETQYF.

In its sample, this clonotype was seen a few times. The chain joins TRBV11-2 to TRBJ1-4; tentative D call: TRBD1 (5 bases). Trimming took off 1 base at V and 5 bases at J, with 8 bases between the two ends. This CDR3 has 14 residues. Looked up from germline, CDR1 is SGHAT and CDR2 is FQNNGV. The CDR3 nucleotides read TGTGCCAGCAGCTTAGCGGGGCTAAATGAAAAACTGTTTTTT. It yields the protein CASSLAGLNEKLFF.

The gene calls are TRBV10-3 and TRBJ2-1, with D possibly being TRBD1 (6 bases). The CDR3 runs to 12 residues. The germline gives CDR1 ENHRY, CDR2 SYGVKD. Trimming cost V 5 bases and J 8 bases, with 10 bases left between them. In DNA, the CDR3 is TGTGCCATCAGTTATTCAGGGGATGAGCAGTTCTTC. As protein: CAISYSGDEQFF.

This clonotype has ten or more counts. The rearrangement joins TRBV12-3 or TRBV12-4 to TRBJ2-5; TRBD2 aligns across 10 bases. V lost 5 bases, J lost 1 base, and 10 bases stayed unmatched. The CDR3 spans 17 residues. CDR3 bases: TGTGCCAGCAGTCGCTCGTTAGCGGGGGGCTTCCAAGAGACCCAGTACTTC. Translated: CASSRSLAGGFQETQYF.

The rearrangement joins TRBV20-1 to TRBJ2-1; perhaps TRBD1 as D (7 bases). V dropped 0 bases and J dropped 3 bases, with 12 bases sitting between them. Germline CDR1 and CDR2: DFQATT and SNEGSKA (reference sequence). The CDR3 contains 15 residues. The CDR3, as DNA: TGCAGTGCTAGAGATACCCAGGGGGGCTACAATGAGCAGTTCTTC. It encodes CSARDTQGGYNEQFF.

The rearrangement uses TRBV29-1 and TRBJ2-7; D call uncertain. V was clipped by 5 bases and J by 0 bases, with 8 bases between them. CDR1 and CDR2 (germline): SQVTM, ANQGSEA. This CDR3 has 12 amino acids. CDR3 in DNA: TGCAGCGTTCGGCGGAGCTCCTACGAGCAGTACTTC. Its translation is CSVRRSSYEQYF.

The chain uses TRBV4-2 and TRBJ1-4, with unresolved D. The CDR3 is 12 residues long. Between the trimmed V and J ends, which lost 0 bases and 8 bases, there was a span of 4 bases. CDR1 and CDR2 from the germline V gene are LGHNA and YNFKEQ. CDR3 bases: TGTGCCAGCAGCCAAGACAGGGAAAAACTGTTTTTT. This gives the protein CASSQDREKLFF.

This sequence joins TRBV5-6 and TRBJ2-2; 7 bases line up with TRBD2. Germline V gene data show CDR1 as SGHDT and CDR2 as YYEEEE. J was trimmed by 4 bases and V by 0 bases; bases with no gene match: 6. This CDR3 contains 16 residues. The CDR3: CASSLAGGRATGELFF. The CDR3, as DNA: TGTGCCAGCAGCTTGGCCGGGGGGAGGGCCACCGGGGAGCTGTTTTTT.

At least ten counts were recorded for this clonotype. This chain links TRBV12-3 or TRBV12-4 with TRBJ1-4; 10 bases are shared with TRBD1. Trimming at V came to 0 bases and at J to 8 bases, leaving 6 bases not matched to a gene. The CDR3 is 16 residues long. Written as DNA, the CDR3 is TGTGCCAGCAGTTTAGCGGGGACAGGGGTTTCAGAAAAACTGTTTTTT. Its protein product is CASSLAGTGVSEKLFF.

In its sample, this clonotype was seen a few times. The chain employs TRBV10-3 and TRBJ1-5; D remains unclear. V lost 0 bases and J lost 5, with 5 bases in between. Germline CDR1 is ENHRY and CDR2 is SYGVKD. The CDR3 extends over 13 amino acids. CDR3 region: CAISESDYQPQHF. CDR3 DNA: TGTGCCATCAGTGAGTCGGACTATCAGCCCCAGCATTTT.

This chain connects TRBV25-1 to TRBJ2-4; 8 nucleotides match TRBD1. Per the germline V gene, CDR1 is MGHDK and CDR2 is SYGVNS. The ends lost 1 base at V and 5 bases at J; junction bases unmatched: 10. The CDR3 runs 17 residues. CDR3 DNA: TGTGCCAGCAGTGAATCAGCAGGGGGCGGTGGGGAAAACATTCAGTACTTC. Its protein product is CASSESAGGGGENIQYF.

The V call is TRBV4-2, the J call TRBJ1-2; 8 bases are shared with TRBD1. CDR1 and CDR2 from the germline V gene are LGHNA and YNFKEQ. The CDR3 covers 15 residues. V lost 1 base and J lost 8; bases outside the gene matches: 9. CDR3 in amino acids: CASSQVVQGAGGYTF. The CDR3, as DNA: TGTGCCAGCAGCCAAGTCGTCCAGGGGGCGGGCGGCTACACCTTC.

The genes are TRBV12-3 or TRBV12-4 and TRBJ2-1; 9 nucleotides match TRBD2. CDR3 size: 18 residues. J gave up 0 bases and V 8 bases, and 14 bases lay outside the gene matches. CDR3 sequence: CASAGGSSAGGSYNEQFF. In DNA form, the CDR3 reads TGTGCCAGCGCGGGAGGGTCGTCGGCGGGGGGCTCCTACAATGAGCAGTTCTTC.

This clonotype was seen ten or more times. The chain links TRBV6-6 to TRBJ1-2; D unresolved. V gave up 0 bases and J gave up 1 base, with 12 bases separating them. Germline CDR1 reads MNHNY; CDR2 reads SVGAGI (reference sequence). The CDR3 consists of 16 residues. The CDR3 spells CASSYSLRLSNYGYTF. CDR3 bases: TGTGCCAGCAGTTACTCGCTCCGGCTCAGTAACTATGGCTACACCTTC.

This chain joins TRBV29-1 and TRBJ1-1, with no clear D. Per the germline V gene, CDR1 is SQVTM and CDR2 is ANQGSEA. Trimming stripped 2 bases from V and 1 base from J, with 5 bases between. The CDR3 loop spans 12 amino acids. The CDR3 reads CSVENGNTEAFF. For the CDR3, the DNA is TGCAGCGTTGAAAACGGGAACACTGAAGCTTTCTTT.

The V and J genes are TRBV10-3 and TRBJ2-2, with TRBD1 matching 10 bases. Germline-derived CDR1 and CDR2 are ENHRY and SYGVKD. J gave up 2 bases and V 4 bases, and 4 bases lay outside the gene matches. The CDR3 is made up of 16 amino acids. The CDR3 sequence is CAISAGTGANTGELFF. The CDR3 region has the DNA TGTGCCATCAGTGCCGGGACAGGGGCCAACACCGGGGAGCTGTTTTTT.

V gene TRBV7-9 combines with J gene TRBJ1-4; D possibly corresponds to TRBD1 (5 bases). CDR1 and CDR2 from the germline V gene are SEHNR and FQNEAQ (reference sequence). Trimming removed 5 bases at V and 7 bases at J, with 20 bases between. This CDR3 comprises 16 residues. CDR3 DNA: TGTGCCAGCAGCCACGCCGGGGGATCTAAGGCTGAAAAACTGTTTTTT. Its translation: CASSHAGGSKAEKLFF. The variable domain in full, completed from reference TRBV7-9 and TRBJ1-4, reads DTGVSQNPRHKITKRGQNVTFRCDPISEHNRLYWYRQTLGQGPEFLTYFQNEAQLEKSRLLSDRFSAERPKGSFSTLEIQRTEQGDSAMYLCASSHAGGSKAEKLFFGSGTQLSVL.

CDR3 nucleotides: TGTGCCAGCAGTTACATTATCGGGGGGGATAGGGATGAGCAGTTCTTC. Translation: CASSYIIGGDRDEQFF. This chain connects TRBV6-5 to TRBJ2-1; 8 bases fit TRBD2. The CDR3 covers 16 residues. Germline V CDR1 and CDR2: MNHEY, SVGAGI. V trimming: 2 bases; J trimming: 8 bases; junction bases outside the gene matches: 11.

This clonotype was seen ten or more times. The chain recombines TRBV12-3 or TRBV12-4 with TRBJ2-7, with D possibly being TRBD1 (5 bases). CDR3 length: 15 amino acids. Trimming left V 5 bases short and J 5 bases short, with 19 bases between. The DNA of the CDR3 is TGTGCCAGCAGTCCCCGAGACAGTCTAAGGGACGAGCAGTACTTC. Protein: CASSPRDSLRDEQYF.

This clonotype was counted at least ten times. The CDR3 DNA reads as TGTGCCAGTAGTATGTGGGGCCTGAACACTGAAGCTTTCTTT. It codes for CASSMWGLNTEAFF. The chain employs TRBV19 and TRBJ1-1; D might be TRBD1 (5 bases). The CDR3 is 14 residues long. Deletions cut 3 bases from V and 0 bases from J, with 8 bases between. Germline CDR1 is LNHDA and CDR2 is SQIVND (reference sequence).

The sample holds many counts of this clonotype. The J gene is TRBJ2-6, the V gene TRBV7-3; D is perhaps TRBD1 (6 bases). This CDR3 has 15 amino acids. Germline-derived CDR1 and CDR2 are SGHTA and FQGTGA. V was cut by 4 bases and J by 2 bases, with 9 bases left in between. The CDR3: CASSSDRTGANVLTF. CDR3 nucleotides: TGTGCCAGCAGCTCAGACAGGACTGGGGCCAACGTCCTGACTTTC.

This clonotype was detected many times. The CDR3: CASSQGSGGLSTDTQYF. The DNA for the CDR3 is TGTGCCAGCAGCCAAGGCAGCGGGGGACTGAGCACAGATACGCAGTATTTT. The chain employs TRBV3-1 and TRBJ2-3; 8 bases line up with TRBD2. Germline assignment: CDR1 LGHDT and CDR2 YNNKEL (reference sequence). The CDR3 spans 17 residues. With V trimmed by 1 base and J by 0 bases, 6 bases remained unmatched.

This clonotype was counted between two and nine times. The chain combines TRBV7-3 with TRBJ2-4, with 11 bases fitting TRBD2. Germline V gives CDR1 SGHTA, CDR2 FQGTGA. The CDR3 contains 16 residues. J lost 2 bases, V lost 4 bases, and 4 bases had no gene match. CDR3 nucleotide sequence: TGTGCCAGCAGCTCCTCTAGCGGGGGGACCAAAAACATTCAGTACTTC. Its protein is CASSSSSGGTKNIQYF.

The chain links TRBV12-3 or TRBV12-4 to TRBJ2-3; D ambiguous. The V gene lost 3 bases and the J gene lost 2 bases, with 9 bases spanning the gap. This CDR3 region has 14 residues. CDR3 nucleotide sequence: TGTGCCAGCAGTTTTTATGGGAACACAGATACGCAGTATTTT. This codes for CASSFYGNTDTQYF.

This clonotype was counted at least ten times. V is TRBV24-1 and J is TRBJ2-7; no firm D call. The CDR3 contains 13 residues. The V and J ends lost 5 bases and 0 bases respectively, with 7 bases between them. Looked up from germline, CDR1 is KGHDR and CDR2 is SFDVKD. Here the CDR3 reads CATSGLDSYEQYF. In DNA form, the CDR3 reads TGTGCCACCAGTGGGCTAGACTCCTACGAGCAGTACTTC.